One sample yielded the 5 T cell receptor beta chains listed below, sequenced in a study of CD8 T cells in ankylosing spondylitis. TCRdb fed the 5' RACE reads into MiXCR, producing one record per CDR3 protein. Of about 250,000 distinct CDR3 sequences in the sample, roughly a third were seen once. Sequencing was done on a sample of blood, either unsorted or a sorted T cell fraction (not recorded which). All receptors derive from a male donor with ankylosing spondylitis or in good health (not recorded which).

This clonotype showed up many times. CDR3 protein: CSVEGDTYEQYF. CDR3 sequence (DNA): TGCAGCGTTGAAGGGGACACCTACGAGCAGTACTTC. This sequence joins TRBV29-1 and TRBJ2-7, with TRBD1 as a possible D gene (6 bases). The length of the CDR3 is 12 residues. CDR1 is SQVTM and CDR2 is ANQGSEA in the germline V gene. V was shortened by 1 base and J by 2 bases, with 6 bases between the two germline ends.

The CDR3 nucleotides read TGCAGCGTTGGACTAGCGGGGGGGCGTACAGATACGCAGTATTTT. Translation: CSVGLAGGRTDTQYF. The chain joins TRBV29-1 to TRBJ2-3; 14 bases match TRBD2. The J segment lost 3 bases and the V segment lost 4 bases, leaving 3 bases of the junction unmatched. Germline V gene lookup returns CDR1 SQVTM and CDR2 ANQGSEA. This CDR3 comprises 15 residues.

The sample holds a few counts of this clonotype. The chain has TRBV9 and TRBJ2-3; 9 bases are a match to TRBD2. The germline V gene encodes CDR1 SGDLS and CDR2 YYNGEE. The CDR3 is made up of 15 amino acids. V trimming: 2 bases; J trimming: 2 bases; junction bases outside the gene matches: 3. In nucleotides, the CDR3 is TGTGCCAGCAGCGTCAGCGGGGGGCCCACAGATACGCAGTATTTT. This gives the protein CASSVSGGPTDTQYF. The full variable domain, in which reference TRBV9 and TRBJ2-3 provide the parts outside the CDR3, is DSGVTQTPKHLITATGQRVTLRCSPRSGDLSVYWYQQSLDQGLQFLIQYYNGEERAKGNILERFSAQQFPDLHSELNLSSLELGDSALYFCASSVSGGPTDTQYFGPGTRLTVL.

This chain connects TRBV7-2 to TRBJ2-7; 7 bases map to TRBD1. CDR3 size: 14 residues. V shed 4 bases and J 1 base; nucleotides not matched to a gene: 4. In germline, CDR1 is SGHTA, CDR2 FQGNSA. The CDR3 sequence is CASSSTTGSYEQYF. CDR3 coding DNA: TGTGCCAGCAGCTCCACGACAGGGTCCTACGAGCAGTACTTC.

This sequence joins TRBV30 and TRBJ1-1; D not certain. CDR1 and CDR2 (germline): GTSNPN, SVGIG (reference sequence). This CDR3 contains 12 residues. V lost 0 bases and J lost 6, with 8 bases in between. CDR3 coding DNA: TGTGCCTGGAGTGTACGACACCCTGAAGCTTTCTTT. Amino acids: CAWSVRHPEAFF.